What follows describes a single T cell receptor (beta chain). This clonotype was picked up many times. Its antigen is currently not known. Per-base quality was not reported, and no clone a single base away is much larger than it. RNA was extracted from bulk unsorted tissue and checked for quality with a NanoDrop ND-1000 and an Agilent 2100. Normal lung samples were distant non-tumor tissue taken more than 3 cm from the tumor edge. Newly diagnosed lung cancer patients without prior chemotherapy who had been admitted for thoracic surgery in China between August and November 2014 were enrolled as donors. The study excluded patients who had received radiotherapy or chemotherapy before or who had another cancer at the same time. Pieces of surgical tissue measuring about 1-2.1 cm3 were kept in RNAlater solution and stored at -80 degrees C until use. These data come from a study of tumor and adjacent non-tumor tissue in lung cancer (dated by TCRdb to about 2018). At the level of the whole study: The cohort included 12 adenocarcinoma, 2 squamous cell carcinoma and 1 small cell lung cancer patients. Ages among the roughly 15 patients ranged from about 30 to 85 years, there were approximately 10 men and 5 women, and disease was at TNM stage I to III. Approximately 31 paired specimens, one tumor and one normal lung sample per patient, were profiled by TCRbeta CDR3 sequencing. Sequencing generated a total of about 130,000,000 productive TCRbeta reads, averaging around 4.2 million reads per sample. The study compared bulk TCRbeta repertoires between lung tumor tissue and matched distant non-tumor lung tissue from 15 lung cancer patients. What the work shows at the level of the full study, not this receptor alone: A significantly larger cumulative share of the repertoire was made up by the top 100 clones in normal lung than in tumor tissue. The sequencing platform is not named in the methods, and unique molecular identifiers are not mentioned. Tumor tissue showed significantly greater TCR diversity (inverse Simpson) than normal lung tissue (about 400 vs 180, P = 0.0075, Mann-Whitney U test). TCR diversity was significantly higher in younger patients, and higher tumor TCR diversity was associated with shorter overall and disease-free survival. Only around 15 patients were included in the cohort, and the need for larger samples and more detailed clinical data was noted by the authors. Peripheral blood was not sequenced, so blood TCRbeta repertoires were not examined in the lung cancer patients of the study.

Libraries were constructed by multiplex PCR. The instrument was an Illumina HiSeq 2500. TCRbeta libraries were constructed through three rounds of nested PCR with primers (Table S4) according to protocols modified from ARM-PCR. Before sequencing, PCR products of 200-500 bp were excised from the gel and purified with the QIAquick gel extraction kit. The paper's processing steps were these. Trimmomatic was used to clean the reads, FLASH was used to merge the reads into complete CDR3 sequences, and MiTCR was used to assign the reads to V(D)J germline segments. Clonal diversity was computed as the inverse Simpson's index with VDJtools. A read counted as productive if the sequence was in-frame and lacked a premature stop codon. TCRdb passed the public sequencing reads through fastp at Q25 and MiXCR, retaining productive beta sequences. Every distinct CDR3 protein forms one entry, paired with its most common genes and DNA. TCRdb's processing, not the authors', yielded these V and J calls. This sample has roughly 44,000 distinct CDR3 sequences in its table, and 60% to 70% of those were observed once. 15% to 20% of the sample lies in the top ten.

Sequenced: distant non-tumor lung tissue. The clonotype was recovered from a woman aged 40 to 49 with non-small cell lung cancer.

The CDR3 is CSARGQGRFFEQYF. The nucleotide sequence is TGCAGTGCCCGCGGACAGGGAAGGTTTTTCGAGCAGTACTTC. The chain uses TRBV20-1 and TRBJ2-7, and 8 bases in between align with TRBD1. The CDR3 sequence holds 14 residues, the cysteine and phenylalanine included. Only the CDR3 portion is preserved as DNA: 42 bases, with reading frame beginning at the first base. Reading the germline V gene (reference sequence) gives CDR1 DFQATT and CDR2 SNEGSKA. Relative to germline, V is missing 6 bases and J is missing 6 bases, with 13 bases of the junction outside any gene match.